The present entry profiles one T cell receptor beta chain with its context. The sample belongs to a study of blood T cell repertoires in COVID-19. Study in general: Acute-phase and convalescent COVID-19 samples originated in the United States, Italy and Spain. From T cells, B-cell-depleted T cells, or PBMCs came the material, which was cDNA or gDNA.

This CDR3 spans 14 amino acids. The V gene lost 4 bases and the J gene lost 6 bases, with 16 bases spanning the gap. Germline-derived CDR1 and CDR2 are SGHDT and YYEEEE. Generated by immunoSEQ multiplex PCR, the TCRdb table keeps only in-frame clones and is missing some. The table shows about 26,000 clones, with nearly 90% occurring only once. Material for sequencing was peripheral blood. The clonotype originates from a man in his 70s with acute or convalescent COVID-19. The chain links TRBV5-6 to TRBJ1-1; D remains ambiguous. The CDR3: CASSPLGVPAEAFF. CDR3 DNA sequence: TGTGCCAGCAGCCCGCTCGGGGTACCCGCTGAAGCTTTCTTT.